Sequencing of this T cell receptor beta chain was carried out in a study of cytomegalovirus exposure and HLA in healthy donors. For the study at large: The roughly 130 validation repertoires used the same platform as the 550 to 850 first-cohort repertoires (as reported by a later analysis).

Trimming shortened V by 0 bases and J by 4 bases, and 13 bases separated the two germline ends. Germline-derived CDR1 and CDR2 are SGHDT and YYEEEE. This CDR3 has 15 residues. Study-wide results and caveats: Whilst most TCR sequences proved rare, a subset of public TCRs occurred across many donors. Later, an analysis found that TCR clusters from the first cohort tended to co-occur in the 95 to 150 validation repertoires.

Remarks on this clone: Antigen: not known.

Profiling relied on immunoSEQ multiplex PCR, and the TCRdb table lists in-frame clones only, not all of them. This table holds 150,000 to 200,000 clones, roughly 88% found once. Sequencing used PBMCs. This chain connects TRBV5-6 to TRBJ1-2; weak D call: TRBD1 (6 bases). This clonotype was obtained from a woman under 30 in good health and CMV-seronegative. CDR3 loop: CASSLALGGAYGYTF. The DNA of the CDR3 is TGTGCCAGCAGCTTGGCCCTTGGGGGGGCCTATGGCTACACCTTC.